This paragraph reports one T cell receptor beta chain. It has no known antigen specificity. Per-nucleotide qualities are absent, and no much larger clonotype sits a single base away. Patients with a history of autoimmune disease or receiving systemic immunosuppression were excluded from the trial. In every dose cohort, peripheral blood was drawn for TCR sequencing at baseline, cycle 4 day 1, and cycle 7 day 1. The samples were taken from a phase I, first-in-human, multicenter, open-label dose-escalation trial of ivuxolimab. Adults with locally advanced or metastatic melanoma, renal cell carcinoma, hepatocellular carcinoma or head and neck squamous cell carcinoma were enrolled in the trial. Before TCR sequencing, CD4+ and CD8+ T cells were separately sorted from peripheral blood. V is cut back by 4 bases and J by 0 bases, with 5 bases in the junction unmatched. Including cysteine and phenylalanine, the CDR3 has 16 amino acids. Only the CDR3 part of the read is kept: 48 bases, read in frame from the first base. The CDR1 and CDR2 encoded by the germline V gene (reference sequence) are SEHNR and FQNEAQ.

The sample originates from a study of OX40 agonist ivuxolimab in advanced cancers. About the study as a whole: The costimulatory receptor OX40 (CD134) was targeted by ivuxolimab, a fully human IgG2 agonistic monoclonal antibody. Patients were allowed to have had prior anti-PD-1, anti-PD-L1 or anti-CTLA-4 therapy, and roughly two fifths of the dose-escalation patients had been treated with checkpoint inhibitors. Three dose-escalation patients achieved partial responses, one with hepatocellular carcinoma and two with cutaneous melanoma. Intravenous ivuxolimab was administered to patients every 2 weeks at six dose levels: 0.01, 0.1, 0.3, 1.5, 3 and 10 mg/kg. The paper covers the monotherapy dose-escalation part of the phase I ivuxolimab trial, which included N of about 56 patients. Among the 52 dose-escalation patients, approximately 20 had hepatocellular carcinoma, approximately 15 melanoma, 9 renal cell carcinoma and 9 head and neck cancer. A male proportion of around 80% and a mean age of roughly 55 years, ranging from about 20 to 85, were recorded for the dose-escalation cohort. The point of sequencing TCRbeta in the periphery was to test whether ivuxolimab changed TCR sequence diversity and drove clonal T-cell expansion. What the work shows at the level of the full study, not this receptor alone: After ivuxolimab, CD8+ T cells had more expanded clones than CD4+ T cells on average. At doses of 0.1 to 3.0 mg/kg, clonal expansion of both CD4+ and CD8+ T cells in blood was seen between baseline and week 6. In the 0.1-3.0 mg/kg groups, partial responders were among the patients with the lowest normalized peripheral clonal expansion, particularly in CD8+ T cells. Low levels of normalized T-cell clonal expansion were also seen in some nonresponding patients. Which antigens the clonally expanded peripheral T cells were specific for was not determined.

To sequence the TCRbeta CDR3 region, genomic DNA was isolated from the sorted cells. The immunoSEQ Assay was used for sequencing of TCRbeta CDR3 regions. In its TCRdb copy, this immuneACCESS table keeps in-frame sequences only and misses some clones. Where compared with another copy, unresolved V genes explain less than half of these, and the others have no known cause. This sample comprises 35,000 to 55,000 clones, roughly 90% of them detected only once. In total, the top ten clones hold about 13% of the sample. This chain joins TRBV7-9 to TRBJ1-4, with 7 bases matching TRBD1. The input for sequencing was CD4+ or CD8+ T cells sorted from blood, taken in a trial of the OX40 agonist ivuxolimab. The clonotype comes from an adult with an advanced solid tumor such as melanoma, head and neck, liver or kidney cancer. The DNA sequence is as follows: TGTGCCAGCAGCTCGTCCGGGACAGCAACTAATGAAAAACTGTTTTTT. This is translated as CASSSSGTATNEKLFF. Outside the CDR3, residues come from the reference TRBV7-9 and TRBJ1-4 proteins, so the full variable domain is: DTGVSQNPRHKITKRGQNVTFRCDPISEHNRLYWYRQTLGQGPEFLTYFQNEAQLEKSRLLSDRFSAERPKGSFSTLEIQRTEQGDSAMYLCASSSSGTATNEKLFFGSGTQLSVL.